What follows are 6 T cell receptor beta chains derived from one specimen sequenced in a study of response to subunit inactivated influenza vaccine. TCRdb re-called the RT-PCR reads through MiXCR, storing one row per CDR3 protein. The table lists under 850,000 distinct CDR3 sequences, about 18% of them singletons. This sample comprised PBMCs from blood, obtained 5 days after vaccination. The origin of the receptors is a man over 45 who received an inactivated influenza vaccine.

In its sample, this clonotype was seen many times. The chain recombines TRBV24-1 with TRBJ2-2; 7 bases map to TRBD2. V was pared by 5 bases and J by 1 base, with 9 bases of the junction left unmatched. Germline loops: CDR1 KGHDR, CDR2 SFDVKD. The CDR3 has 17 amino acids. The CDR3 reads CATSGGRGRENTGELFF. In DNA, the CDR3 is TGTGCCACCAGTGGTGGGAGGGGCAGGGAGAACACCGGGGAGCTGTTTTTT.

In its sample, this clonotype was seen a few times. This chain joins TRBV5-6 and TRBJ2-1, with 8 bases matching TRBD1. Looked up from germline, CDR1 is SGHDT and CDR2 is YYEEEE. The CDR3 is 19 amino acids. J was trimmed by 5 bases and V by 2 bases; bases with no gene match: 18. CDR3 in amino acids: CASSFFVGAGQGRNNEQFF. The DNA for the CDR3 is TGTGCCAGCAGCTTTTTCGTCGGTGCTGGACAGGGAAGGAACAATGAGCAGTTCTTC.

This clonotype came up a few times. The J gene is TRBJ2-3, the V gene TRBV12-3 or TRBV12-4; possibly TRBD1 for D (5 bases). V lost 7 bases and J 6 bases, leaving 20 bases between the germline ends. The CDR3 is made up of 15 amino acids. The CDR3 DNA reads TGTGCCAGCAACCACCGTCAGGGCCCCCCGGATACGCAGTATTTT. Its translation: CASNHRQGPPDTQYF.

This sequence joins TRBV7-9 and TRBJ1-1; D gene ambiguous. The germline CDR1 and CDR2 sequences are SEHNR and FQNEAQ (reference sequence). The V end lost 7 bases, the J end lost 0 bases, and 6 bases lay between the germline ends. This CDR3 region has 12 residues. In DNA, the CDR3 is TGTGCCAGCACCGTGATGAACACTGAAGCTTTCTTT. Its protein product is CASTVMNTEAFF.

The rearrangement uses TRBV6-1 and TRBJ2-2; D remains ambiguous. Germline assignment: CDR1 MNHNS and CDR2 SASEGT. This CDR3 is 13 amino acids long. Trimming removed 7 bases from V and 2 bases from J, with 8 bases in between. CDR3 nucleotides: TGTGCCAGCAAGGCCCCCAACACCGGGGAGCTGTTTTTT. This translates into CASKAPNTGELFF.

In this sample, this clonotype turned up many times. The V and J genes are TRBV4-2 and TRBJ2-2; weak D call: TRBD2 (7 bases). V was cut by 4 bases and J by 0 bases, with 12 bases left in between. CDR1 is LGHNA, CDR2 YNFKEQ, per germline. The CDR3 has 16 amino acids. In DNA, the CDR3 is TGTGCCAGCAGCCTAAGAGGGGGGGCGAACACCGGGGAGCTGTTTTTT. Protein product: CASSLRGGANTGELFF.